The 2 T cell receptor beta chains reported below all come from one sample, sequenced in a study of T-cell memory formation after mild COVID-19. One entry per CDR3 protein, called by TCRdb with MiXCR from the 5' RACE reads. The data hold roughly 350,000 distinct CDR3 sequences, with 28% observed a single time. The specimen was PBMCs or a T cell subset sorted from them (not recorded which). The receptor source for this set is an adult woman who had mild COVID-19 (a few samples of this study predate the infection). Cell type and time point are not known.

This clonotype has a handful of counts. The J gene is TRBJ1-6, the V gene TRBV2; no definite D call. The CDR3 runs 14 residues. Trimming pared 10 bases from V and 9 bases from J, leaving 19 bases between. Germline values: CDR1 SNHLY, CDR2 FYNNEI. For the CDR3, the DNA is TGTGCCACCGATAAATTGGAGGTCCGTTCACCCCTCCACTTT. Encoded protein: CATDKLEVRSPLHF.

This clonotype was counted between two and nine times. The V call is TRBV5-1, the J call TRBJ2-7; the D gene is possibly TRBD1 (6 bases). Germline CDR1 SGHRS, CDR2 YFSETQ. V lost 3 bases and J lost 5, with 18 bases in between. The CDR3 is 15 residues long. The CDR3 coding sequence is TGCGCCAGCAGCTCCAGGGAGACAGGTCTAGACGAGCAGTACTTC. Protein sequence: CASSSRETGLDEQYF. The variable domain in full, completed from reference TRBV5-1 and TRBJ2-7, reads KAGVTQTPRYLIKTRGQQVTLSCSPISGHRSVSWYQQTPGQGLQFLFEYFSETQRNKGNFPGRFSGRQFSNSRSEMNVSTLELGDSALYLCASSSRETGLDEQYFGPGTRLTVT.